This record looks at one T cell receptor beta chain sequence and its context. None of the patients had undergone any treatment ahead of thyroid surgery. TCRdb ran MiXCR on the PCR reads. The sample lists over 20,000 clones, roughly 27% occurring once. The data are from a study of metastatic and nonmetastatic thyroid tumors. Study-level background: Across peripheral blood and tumor or nodule tissue samples taken from malignant and benign thyroid patients, the repertoires were compared with one another.

CDR1 is SGHNT and CDR2 is YENEEA in the germline V gene. Trimming cost V 6 bases and J 5 bases, with 13 bases left between them. This CDR3 spans 13 amino acids. V and J are TRBV11-3 and TRBJ1-1, with a weak D call TRBD1 (6 bases). Specimen: tumor tissue. This clonotype was sampled from a male donor with papillary thyroid cancer or a benign thyroid nodule (not recorded which). Some clones in this sample may be carry-over from other donors' samples. CDR3 sequence: CASSPQGRTEAFF. In DNA form, the CDR3 reads TGTGCCAGCAGTCCCCAGGGGCGGACTGAAGCTTTCTTT.